The sequence of this T cell receptor (beta chain) was determined in a study of blood T cell repertoires in COVID-19. Looking at the study overall: COVID-19 samples collected from the United States, Italy and Spain covered acute and convalescent phases. Sample material is recorded as cDNA or gDNA derived from T cells, B-cell-depleted T cells, or PBMCs.

In the source study's methods: Amplification with reference gene primers provided the estimates of nucleated cell counts. Assay: immunoSEQ multiplex PCR; the TCRdb copy retains only in-frame clones and omits some. V and J calls and clone size are those listed in that table; D and trimming were worked out from the DNA. This sample has under 200,000 clones; around nine tenths occur once, and the top ten carry 5.5% to 7%. The V gene end was trimmed by 4 bases and the J gene end by 8 bases; junction bases not matched to a gene: 8. Germline CDR1 reads SGHRS; CDR2 reads YFSETQ. The CDR3 has 14 amino acids.

Sequencing used peripheral blood. This chain links TRBV5-1 with TRBJ1-4, with 7 nucleotides matching TRBD1. This TCR derives from a man aged 35 to 55 with active or convalescent COVID-19. The CDR3 DNA is TGCGCCAGCAGCCTGACAGGGTATAAGGAAAAACTGTTTTTT. This encodes CASSLTGYKEKLFF.